This passage covers 9 T cell receptor beta chains from one sample sequenced in a study of Ad26.COV2.S vaccination and SARS-CoV-2 variants. The method was immunoSEQ multiplex PCR; TCRdb's version includes in-frame clones alone and lacks a portion of them. This sample has about 330,000 clones, with roughly 90% found just once. Treatment meaning: some 20 received Ad26.COV2.S at low or high dose, single or two shots; roughly 5 received placebo; per-sample allocation not given. Samples came from day 63 after the first vaccine or placebo injection. The source material was peripheral blood, sampled in a trial of Ad26.COV2.S vaccine versus placebo. These receptors all come from a person between 18 and 65 years old who received the Ad26.COV2.S COVID-19 vaccine or a placebo.

The rearrangement joins TRBV11-2 to TRBJ1-2; possibly TRBD1 for D (5 bases). Looked up from germline, CDR1 is SGHAT and CDR2 is FQNNGV. The CDR3 spans 16 residues. V was cut by 4 bases and J by 0 bases, with 15 bases left in between. CDR3 sequence reads: CASSSGLRTANYGYTF. CDR3 DNA sequence: TGTGCCAGCAGCTCGGGACTACGCACCGCTAACTATGGCTACACCTTC.

This clone appeared once. The rearrangement links TRBV11-3 to TRBJ2-3, with TRBD2 matching over 14 bases. The V and J ends lost 4 bases and 2 bases, in that order; junction bases with no gene match: 8. CDR1 SGHNT and CDR2 YENEEA come from the germline V gene. This CDR3 has 18 residues. CDR3 in amino acids: CASSSPGLAGVFTDTQYF. For the CDR3, the DNA is TGTGCCAGCAGCTCACCGGGACTAGCGGGAGTGTTCACAGATACGCAGTATTTT.

The CDR3 DNA reads TGTGCCAGCAGTTTTATCGGAGATGAAAAACTGTTTTTT. It is translated as CASSFIGDEKLFF. This rearrangement joins TRBV27 to TRBJ1-4; D not certain. Trimming took off 3 bases at V and 6 bases at J, with 8 bases between the two ends. Germline lookup yields CDR1 MNHEY and CDR2 SMNVEV (reference sequence). CDR3 size: 13 residues.

The chain couples TRBV20-1 to TRBJ2-5; D gene uncertain. Germline assignment: CDR1 DFQATT and CDR2 SNEGSKA (reference sequence). V lost 5 bases to trimming and J lost 5 bases, with 9 bases between them. The CDR3 consists of 11 residues. CDR3 loop: CSADDLETQYF. The CDR3 DNA sequence: TGCAGTGCTGACGACCTGGAGACCCAGTACTTC.

The chain joins TRBV19 to TRBJ2-7; D not certain. This CDR3 comprises 14 residues. Germline V CDR1 and CDR2: LNHDA, SQIVND (reference sequence). The V end was cut by 5 bases, the J end by 2 bases, with 13 bases between. CDR3: CASSSTEAPYEQYV. The CDR3 DNA sequence: TGTGCCAGTAGTTCAACAGAAGCCCCCTACGAGCAGTACGTC.

The rearrangement links TRBV15 to TRBJ1-4; D unclear. V shed 7 bases and J shed 10 bases, with 13 bases lying between them. This CDR3 has 12 residues. Germline V gives CDR1 LNHNV, CDR2 YYDKDF (reference sequence). The CDR3 DNA follows: TGTGCCACCAAGAAGGATGGAGGAAAACTGTTTTTT. Its protein is CATKKDGGKLFF.

The chain employs TRBV9 and TRBJ2-1; tentative D call: TRBD2 (6 bases). Deletions cut 4 bases from V and 2 bases from J, with 19 bases between. This CDR3 comprises 17 residues. Germline CDR1 and CDR2: SGDLS and YYNGEE. The CDR3 DNA reads as TGTGCCAGCAGCTCGGAGGAGGCGGGGTCCGCCTACAATGAGCAGTTCTTC. It is translated as CASSSEEAGSAYNEQFF.

The chain employs TRBV21-1 and TRBJ2-6; TRBD2 is taken as the D call from the table, unchecked against the DNA. TRBV21-1 is labeled a pseudogene. This CDR3 region has 16 residues. In DNA, the CDR3 is TGTGCCAGATCTTCTAGCGGGGGTGATGGGGCCAACGTCCTGACTTTC. Encoded protein: CARSSSGGDGANVLTF.

In this sample, this clone turned up once. At one of its ends the junction is not consistent with the germline gene, which may arise from a read error. The rearrangement uses TRBV3-1 (or the pseudogene TRBV3-2) and TRBJ2-1; TRBD2 matches at 9 bases. The CDR3 is 12 residues long. Germline CDR1 is LGHDT and CDR2 is YNNKEL (reference sequence). For the CDR3, the DNA is TGTGCCAGCAGACCACTAGCGGGCGAAGAGATCTTC. It is translated as CASRPLAGEEIF.